This TCR beta chain was identified during a study of control samples from healthy donors and cancer patients. Clones were read by immunoSEQ multiplex PCR, and TCRdb kept only the in-frame ones, dropping some. The sample carries over 100,000 clones, roughly 92% recorded once. The V gene's germline CDR1 is SQVTM and CDR2 ANQGSEA. Germline trimming cut 0 bases from V and 10 bases from J; bases unmatched to any gene: 5. This CDR3 is built from 12 residues. V gene TRBV29-1 combines with J gene TRBJ1-1; 7 nucleotides agree with TRBD1. The specimen was blood. The sequence came from a man aged 18 to 29 in good health. The CDR3 sequence: CSVEDLRTGAFF. Written as DNA, the CDR3 is TGCAGCGTTGAAGATCTGAGGACAGGAGCTTTCTTT.